This T cell receptor (beta chain) was retrieved from a study of T cells in Graves' hyperthyroidism and ophthalmopathy. Broader study findings: Most thyroid clonotypes with frequency above 0.001 were detected in blood.

What was amplified from RNA transcripts were TCR beta CDR3 regions. The HTBI primer set served for first-round RT-PCR of the TCR CDR3. TCRdb itself ran the multiplex PCR reads through MiXCR, one entry per CDR3 protein. The sample has approximately 590,000 distinct CDR3 sequences, around 42% seen once. V lost 6 bases and J lost 3; bases outside the gene matches: 7. CDR3 size: 13 residues. Germline V gene sequence: CDR1 DFQATT, CDR2 SNEGSKA (reference sequence). A word on this clonotype: Its antigen remains unidentified.

Not enrolled were patients with uncontrolled infection, other autoimmune disease, pregnancy or lactation. The source material was peripheral blood or thyroid tissue (not recorded which). This chain connects TRBV20-1 to TRBJ2-7; 8 nucleotides agree with TRBD1. The clonotype originates from a woman younger than 30 with Graves' hyperthyroidism. This CDR3 reads CSAGGQGNYEQYF. CDR3 nucleotides: TGCAGTGCAGGAGGACAGGGTAACTACGAGCAGTACTTC.